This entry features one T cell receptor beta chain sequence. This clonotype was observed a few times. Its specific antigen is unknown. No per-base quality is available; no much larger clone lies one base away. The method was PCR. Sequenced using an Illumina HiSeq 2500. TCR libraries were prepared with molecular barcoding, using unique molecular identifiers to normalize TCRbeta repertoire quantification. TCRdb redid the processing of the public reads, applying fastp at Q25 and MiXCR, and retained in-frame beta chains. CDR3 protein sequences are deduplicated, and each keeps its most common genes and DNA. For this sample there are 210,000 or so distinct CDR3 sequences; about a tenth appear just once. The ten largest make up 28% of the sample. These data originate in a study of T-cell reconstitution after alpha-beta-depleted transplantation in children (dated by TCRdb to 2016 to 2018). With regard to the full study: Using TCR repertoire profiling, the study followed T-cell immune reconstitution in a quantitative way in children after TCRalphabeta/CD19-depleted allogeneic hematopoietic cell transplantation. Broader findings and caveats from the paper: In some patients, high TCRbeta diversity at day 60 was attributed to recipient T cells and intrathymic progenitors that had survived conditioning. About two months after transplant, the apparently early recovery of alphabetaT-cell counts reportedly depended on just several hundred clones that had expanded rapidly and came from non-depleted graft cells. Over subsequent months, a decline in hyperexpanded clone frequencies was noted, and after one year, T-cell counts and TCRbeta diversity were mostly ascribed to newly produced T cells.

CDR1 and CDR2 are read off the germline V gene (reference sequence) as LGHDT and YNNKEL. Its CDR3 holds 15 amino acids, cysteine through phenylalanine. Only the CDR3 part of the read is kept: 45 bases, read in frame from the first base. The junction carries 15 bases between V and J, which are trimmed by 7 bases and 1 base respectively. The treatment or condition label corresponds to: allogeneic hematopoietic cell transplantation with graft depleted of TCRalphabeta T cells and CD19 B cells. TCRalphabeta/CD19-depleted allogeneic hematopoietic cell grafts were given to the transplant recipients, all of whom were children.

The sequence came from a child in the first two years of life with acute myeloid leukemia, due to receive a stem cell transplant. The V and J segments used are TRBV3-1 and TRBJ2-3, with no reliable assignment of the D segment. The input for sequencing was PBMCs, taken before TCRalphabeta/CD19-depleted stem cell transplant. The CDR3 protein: CASTSRGQGTDTQYF. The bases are TGTGCCAGCACCTCCAGAGGCCAGGGCACAGATACGCAGTATTTT.